A single sample is the source of the 5 T cell receptor beta chains below, sequenced in a study of T cell changes during pregnancy in multiple sclerosis (dated by TCRdb to between 2018 and 2021). Receptors were amplified or captured by the immunoSEQ multiplex PCR assay. TCRdb took over this immuneACCESS table, retaining in-frame rearrangements with V and J assigned. Such tables are incomplete; in checked studies, under half of the missing clones stem from an unresolved V gene, and the remainder is unexplained. This sample is represented by 45,000 to 60,000 clones; over 85% of them were singletons. The ten largest clones capture about 0.37% of the sample. This specimen was CD4+ T cells from peripheral blood mononuclear cells, taken before pregnancy. These receptors originate from a female donor with multiple sclerosis, enrolled in a pregnancy study.

The chain uses TRBV7-2 and TRBJ2-1; perhaps TRBD2 as D (5 bases). The length of the CDR3 is 14 residues. The V gene's germline CDR1 is SGHTA and CDR2 FQGNSA. The ends were cut back, 5 bases at V and 6 bases at J, with 14 bases in the middle. CDR3 nucleotides: TGTGCCAGCAGCGGGCGGGCCCCAGTCAATGAGCAGTTCTTC. It encodes CASSGRAPVNEQFF.

The chain links TRBV5-4 to TRBJ2-5; D not resolved. V was pared by 6 bases and J by 5 bases, with 11 bases between. This CDR3 comprises 12 residues. Germline V CDR1 and CDR2: SGHNT, YYREEE (reference sequence). CDR3 nucleotide sequence: TGTGCCAGCAACTTAAACGGGGAGACCCAGTACTTC. Translated, it gives CASNLNGETQYF.

The CDR3 DNA is TGTGCCAGCAGTGAAAGGCAGGGGGCCCCAGATACGCAGTATTTT. The encoded protein is CASSERQGAPDTQYF. This chain uses TRBV2 with TRBJ2-3, with 8 bases aligning to TRBD1. Germline V gene data show CDR1 as SNHLY and CDR2 as FYNNEI. Trimming cost V 2 bases and J 4 bases; bases outside gene matches: 5. CDR3 length: 15 amino acids.

The table lists this clone with a count of one. V is TRBV28 and J is TRBJ1-2; 7 bases agree with TRBD1. There are 14 residues in the CDR3. J lost 5 bases, V lost 2 bases, and 5 bases had no gene match. Per the germline V gene, CDR1 is MDHEN and CDR2 is SYDVKM. Here the CDR3 reads CASSLDRANYGYTF. CDR3 in DNA: TGTGCCAGCAGTTTAGACAGGGCCAATTATGGCTACACCTTC.

The rearrangement joins TRBV5-1 to TRBJ2-7; no firm D call. There are 14 residues in the CDR3. V was cut by 7 bases and J by 0 bases, with 14 bases left in between. CDR1 is SGHRS, CDR2 YFSETQ, per germline. As DNA, the CDR3 is TGCGCCAGCGGGCTGGTTGAAAGCTCCTACGAGCAGTACTTC. It yields the protein CASGLVESSYEQYF.